The 29 T cell receptor beta chains below all came from one sample that was sequenced in a study of T cell changes during pregnancy in multiple sclerosis. The data were produced by immunoSEQ multiplex PCR, yet TCRdb's version contains in-frame clones alone and is incomplete. The profile covers about 100,000 clones, with roughly 90% appearing a single time and around 1.8% taken by the ten largest. The sample here was peripheral blood, taken after pregnancy. The receptors were sampled from a female donor with multiple sclerosis, enrolled in a pregnancy study.

The genes are TRBV19 and TRBJ1-4; D may be TRBD1 (5 bases). Trimming cost V 6 bases and J 0 bases, with 8 bases left between them. Germline values: CDR1 LNHDA, CDR2 SQIVND (reference sequence). The CDR3 sequence is 14 residues long. The CDR3 sequence is CASRRQSTNEKLFF. The CDR3 nucleotides are TGTGCCAGTAGGAGACAGTCAACTAATGAAAAACTGTTTTTT. Variable domain in full (rest from reference TRBV19 and TRBJ1-4): DGGITQSPKYLFRKEGQNVTLSCEQNLNHDAMYWYRQDPGQGLRLIYYSQIVNDFQKGDIAEGYSVSREKKESFPLTVTSAQKNPTAFYLCASRRQSTNEKLFFGSGTQLSVL.

The rearrangement links TRBV7-7 to TRBJ2-5; 8 bases agree with TRBD2. Germline CDR1 reads SSHAT; CDR2 reads FNYEAQ (reference sequence). This CDR3 has 15 residues. V dropped 5 bases and J dropped 5; count of bases not matched to a gene: 10. The CDR3 nucleotides are TGTGCCAGCAGCCGCAGATCCGGGGGGGCCGAGACCCAGTACTTC. As protein: CASSRRSGGAETQYF.

The rearrangement links TRBV10-1 to TRBJ1-6, with 9 bases lining up with TRBD1. J gave up 3 bases and V 4 bases, and 4 bases lay outside the gene matches. The CDR3 has 16 residues. CDR1 WNHNN and CDR2 SYGVQD come from the germline V gene (reference sequence). Here the CDR3 reads CASSGDREYYNSPLHF. Here the CDR3 DNA reads TGCGCCAGCAGTGGGGACAGGGAGTACTATAATTCACCCCTCCACTTT.

J is TRBJ2-1 and V is TRBV2; the match to TRBD2 covers 7 bases. After removal of 5 bases from V and 1 base from J, the junction contained 2 bases not matched to a gene. The germline gives CDR1 SNHLY, CDR2 FYNNEI. This CDR3 comprises 14 residues. DNA for the CDR3: TGTGCCAGCAGTTGGCGGGGGTCCTACAATGAGCAGTTCTTC. Protein: CASSWRGSYNEQFF.

J is TRBJ2-3 and V is TRBV6-1, with 10 positions matching TRBD2. Germline assignment: CDR1 MNHNS and CDR2 SASEGT. The CDR3 has 17 amino acids. Losses at the gene ends were 3 bases for V and 2 bases for J; bases not matched to a gene: 8. The CDR3 here is CASSERSSGSITDTQYF. CDR3 coding DNA: TGTGCCAGCAGTGAGCGATCTAGCGGGAGTATCACAGATACGCAGTATTTT.

This chain connects TRBV2 to TRBJ1-5, with a weak D call TRBD1 (6 bases). Germline CDR1 reads SNHLY; CDR2 reads FYNNEI. The CDR3 has 13 amino acids. V was pared by 9 bases and J by 3 bases, with 12 bases between. The DNA of the CDR3 is TGTGCCAGTGGGACACTAAACAATCAGCCCCAGCATTTT. This gives the protein CASGTLNNQPQHF. Together with reference TRBV2 and TRBJ1-5, the CDR3 gives the full variable domain: EPEVTQTPSHQVTQMGQEVILRCVPISNHLYFYWYRQILGQKVEFLVSFYNNEISEKSEIFDDQFSVERPDGSNFTLKIRSTKLEDSAMYFCASGTLNNQPQHFGDGTRLSIL.

The genes are TRBV30 and TRBJ2-1; TRBD1 might be the D (6 bases). Germline V gives CDR1 GTSNPN, CDR2 SVGIG (reference sequence). This CDR3 is built from 14 residues. V lost 5 bases and J 0 bases, leaving 11 bases between the germline ends. CDR3: CAWQTGSSYNEQFF. The DNA of the CDR3 is TGTGCCTGGCAAACAGGGAGCTCCTACAATGAGCAGTTCTTC.

The gene calls are TRBV9 and TRBJ1-4; 11 bases map to TRBD1. The V segment lost 4 bases and the J segment 10 bases; nucleotides outside the gene matches: 12. The germline V gene has CDR1 SGDLS and CDR2 YYNGEE. CDR3 size: 16 residues. This chain's CDR3 is CASSSLRDRGSGKLFF. The CDR3 nucleotides are TGTGCCAGCAGCTCCCTCCGGGACAGGGGGTCTGGAAAACTGTTTTTT.

The chain combines TRBV5-4 with TRBJ2-7, with D possibly TRBD2 on 6 matching bases. Germline V lookup: CDR1 SGHNT, CDR2 YYREEE (reference sequence). Trimming took 0 bases from V and 4 from J, leaving 11 bases between them. This CDR3 region has 14 residues. For the CDR3, the DNA is TGTGCCAGCAGCTTGGCTCCAGGGAGGTACGAGCAGTACTTC. This codes for CASSLAPGRYEQYF.

J is TRBJ2-7 and V is TRBV9, with 7 bases that match TRBD2. V lost 4 bases and J lost 3; bases outside the gene matches: 7. The CDR3 is 14 residues long. Per germline, CDR1 SGDLS and CDR2 YYNGEE. In DNA, the CDR3 is TGTGCCAGCAGCTTTAATGCGGGGGACTACGAGCAGTACTTC. Residues: CASSFNAGDYEQYF.

V usage is TRBV25-1 and J usage is TRBJ2-5; D is unclear. Between the trimmed V and J ends, which lost 3 bases and 5 bases, there was a span of 7 bases. The CDR3 totals 12 residues. CDR1 and CDR2 from the germline V gene are MGHDK and SYGVNS. CDR3 in DNA: TGTGCCAGCAGTGATACGGTCGAGACCCAGTACTTC. Its protein product is CASSDTVETQYF.

This chain links TRBV27 with TRBJ2-5; TRBD2 agrees at 8 bases. Germline CDR1 is MNHEY and CDR2 is SMNVEV (reference sequence). This CDR3 spans 16 amino acids. J lost 3 bases, V lost 5 bases, and 11 bases had no gene match. CDR3 sequence reads: CASSPIAGREKETQYF. CDR3 nucleotide sequence: TGTGCCAGCAGTCCAATAGCGGGGAGGGAGAAAGAGACCCAGTACTTC.

V is TRBV27 and J is TRBJ1-5; D possibly corresponds to TRBD1 (5 bases). Germline CDR1 and CDR2: MNHEY and SMNVEV (reference sequence). The CDR3 runs to 16 residues. Trimming left V 5 bases short and J 6 bases short, with 20 bases between. CDR3 nucleotide sequence: TGTGCCAGCAGTCCACGGGAGCAGGGTGTAGGTCAGCCCCAGCATTTT. This encodes CASSPREQGVGQPQHF.

This chain joins TRBV25-1 and TRBJ1-1; D is unclear. Germline V gene sequence: CDR1 MGHDK, CDR2 SYGVNS. The ends were cut back, 3 bases at V and 11 bases at J, with 10 bases in the middle. There are 11 residues in the CDR3. DNA of the CDR3: TGTGCCAGCAGTGACGGATTGGAGGCTTTCTTT. Protein: CASSDGLEAFF.

The chain employs TRBV19 and TRBJ2-6; possible D gene TRBD2, 6 bases. This CDR3 region has 16 residues. In germline, CDR1 is LNHDA, CDR2 SQIVND (reference sequence). V gave up 3 bases and J gave up 0 bases, with 9 bases separating them. CDR3 sequence reads: CASSMSGSSGANVLTF. In DNA, the CDR3 is TGTGCCAGTAGTATGTCCGGGAGCTCTGGGGCCAACGTCCTGACTTTC. Variable domain in full (rest from reference TRBV19 and TRBJ2-6): DGGITQSPKYLFRKEGQNVTLSCEQNLNHDAMYWYRQDPGQGLRLIYYSQIVNDFQKGDIAEGYSVSREKKESFPLTVTSAQKNPTAFYLCASSMSGSSGANVLTFGAGSRLTVL.

The CDR3 DNA sequence: TGTGCCAGCAGCGGGGACAGCCCCAGCTATGGCTACACCTTC. It codes for CASSGDSPSYGYTF. The rearrangement links TRBV6-1 to TRBJ1-2; 7 nucleotides line up with TRBD1. CDR1 MNHNS and CDR2 SASEGT come from the germline V gene. The V gene end was trimmed by 6 bases and the J gene end by 4 bases; junction bases not matched to a gene: 8. There are 14 residues in the CDR3.

The chain links TRBV5-1 to TRBJ2-7; 9 nucleotides align to TRBD1. CDR3 length: 13 residues. Germline loops: CDR1 SGHRS, CDR2 YFSETQ. The ends lost 3 bases at V and 4 bases at J; junction bases unmatched: 2. For the CDR3, the DNA is TGCGCCAGCAGCTCTGACAGGGGGTACGAGCAGTACTTC. Its translation: CASSSDRGYEQYF.

The chain links TRBV18 to TRBJ1-5; possibly TRBD1 for D (5 bases). The ends were cut back, 2 bases at V and 4 bases at J, with 9 bases in the middle. Germline V CDR1 and CDR2: KGHSH, LQKENI. This CDR3 has 14 amino acids. CDR3 DNA sequence: TGTGCCAGCTCACCATATTCAGGGAATCAGCCCCAGCATTTT. It encodes CASSPYSGNQPQHF.

This chain uses TRBV29-1 with TRBJ1-1, with 8 bases matching TRBD1. Trimming took 7 bases from V and 4 from J; bases not matched to a gene: 8. This CDR3 has 13 amino acids. The germline gives CDR1 SQVTM, CDR2 ANQGSEA. CDR3 in DNA: TGCAGCGCCGACAGGGGCTGGTCCACTGAAGCTTTCTTT. Residues: CSADRGWSTEAFF.

This rearrangement joins TRBV7-9 to TRBJ2-5, with D possibly matching TRBD1 (5 bases). Germline V gene data show CDR1 as SEHNR and CDR2 as FQNEAQ (reference sequence). Trimming took off 7 bases at V and 6 bases at J, with 18 bases between the two ends. The CDR3 runs 14 residues. The CDR3 spells CASTKAGSRQTQYF. The CDR3 DNA is TGTGCCAGCACCAAAGCAGGGTCCAGACAGACCCAGTACTTC.

This clone was seen once. The chain has TRBV5-8 and TRBJ1-5; D is unresolved. The length of the CDR3 is 14 residues. Germline-derived CDR1 and CDR2 are SGHTS and YDEGEE. Between the trimmed V and J ends, which lost 0 bases and 4 bases, there was a span of 8 bases. The CDR3 DNA is TGTGCCAGCAGCTTGGGCAGGATAAATCAGCCCCAGCATTTT. Translating gives CASSLGRINQPQHF. Full variable domain (rest looked up from reference TRBV5-8 and TRBJ1-5): EAGVTQSPTHLIKTRGQQATLRCSPISGHTSVYWYQQALGLGLQFLLWYDEGEERNRGNFPPRFSGRQFPNYSSELNVNALELEDSALYLCASSLGRINQPQHFGDGTRLSIL.

The J gene is TRBJ1-5, the V gene TRBV10-3, with D maybe TRBD1 (6 bases). The CDR3 spans 16 residues. Trimming cost V 6 bases and J 0 bases, with 15 bases left between them. The germline CDR1 and CDR2 sequences are ENHRY and SYGVKD. The CDR3 spells CAIRGAGDYSNQPQHF. The CDR3 DNA sequence: TGTGCCATCAGGGGGGCAGGGGATTATAGCAATCAGCCCCAGCATTTT.

V usage is TRBV7-9 and J usage is TRBJ2-3, with 8 bases identical to TRBD2. The J segment lost 2 bases and the V segment lost 1 base, leaving 2 bases of the junction unmatched. Germline values: CDR1 SEHNR, CDR2 FQNEAQ (reference sequence). This CDR3 contains 15 residues. CDR3 nucleotide sequence: TGTGCCAGCAGCTTAGTGCGGGGGGACACAGATACGCAGTATTTT. It translates to CASSLVRGDTDTQYF.

The V gene is TRBV4-1, the J gene TRBJ2-1; 10 bases line up with TRBD2. V lost 3 bases, J lost 7 bases, and 6 bases stayed unmatched. The CDR3 runs 15 residues. Germline-derived CDR1 and CDR2 are MGHRA and YSYEKL. The CDR3 here is CASSQWTSGANEQFF. CDR3 nucleotides: TGCGCCAGCAGCCAGTGGACTAGCGGAGCTAATGAGCAGTTCTTC.

V is TRBV10-3 and J is TRBJ1-2; a possible D gene is TRBD1 (5 bases). From germline, CDR1 is ENHRY and CDR2 SYGVKD. The V gene lost 7 bases and the J gene lost 7 bases, with 13 bases spanning the gap. The CDR3 sequence is 12 residues long. CDR3 sequence: CAINGGGSGYTF. The CDR3 bases are TGTGCCATCAACGGGGGGGGTAGTGGCTACACCTTC.

This chain connects TRBV30 to TRBJ1-1; 8 bases map to TRBD1. V dropped 2 bases and J dropped 11; count of bases not matched to a gene: 16. The CDR3 is made up of 15 amino acids. The V gene's germline CDR1 is GTSNPN and CDR2 SVGIG (reference sequence). CDR3 loop: CAWSPTPQGGFGAFF. The CDR3 DNA follows: TGTGCCTGGAGTCCTACCCCACAGGGGGGATTCGGCGCTTTCTTT. The full variable domain, completed using reference TRBV30 and TRBJ1-1, is SQTIHQWPATLVQPVGSPLSLECTVEGTSNPNLYWYRQAAGRGLQLLFYSVGIGQISSEVPQNLSASRPQDRQFILSSKKLLLSDSGFYLCAWSPTPQGGFGAFFGQGTRLTVV.

The count of this clone is one. The chain links TRBV4-1 to TRBJ1-5, with D tentatively TRBD1 (5 bases). V was clipped by 3 bases and J by 0 bases, with 12 bases between them. CDR3 length: 16 residues. CDR1 is MGHRA and CDR2 is YSYEKL in the germline V gene. In nucleotides, the CDR3 is TGCGCCAGCAGCCATGTTCAGGGAAATAGCAATCAGCCCCAGCATTTT. It codes for CASSHVQGNSNQPQHF.

The count of this clone is one. The chain is built from TRBV7-2 and TRBJ2-3; D not certain. Deletions cut 4 bases from V and 8 bases from J, with 13 bases between. The length of the CDR3 is 13 residues. Germline V lookup: CDR1 SGHTA, CDR2 FQGNSA. The CDR3 bases are TGTGCCAGCAGCTCCCACGATAGAGGTACGCAGTATTTT. This sequence encodes CASSSHDRGTQYF.

This sequence joins TRBV2 and TRBJ2-7; a possible D gene is TRBD1 (6 bases). Trimming shortened V by 7 bases and J by 3 bases, and 10 bases separated the two germline ends. The CDR3 is 12 amino acids. Germline CDR1 is SNHLY and CDR2 is FYNNEI. The CDR3 reads CASNSQGYEQYF. The CDR3, as DNA: TGTGCCAGCAACTCACAGGGCTACGAGCAGTACTTC.